The text below deals with one T cell receptor beta chain. Its cognate antigen is unknown. This sample is part of a study of graft-versus-host responses after intestinal transplantation. Study details: Multivisceral, liver-intestinal, or isolated intestinal transplants were received by the recipients. Recipients were all induced with anti-thymocyte globulin, then given tacrolimus and steroids for about 3 years. General observations from the study: Some GvH clones appeared in ileal mucosa or blood before recipient bone marrow.

The data were produced by immunoSEQ multiplex PCR, yet TCRdb's version contains in-frame clones alone and is incomplete. This repertoire shows 12,000 or so clones, over 85% found once; its top ten account for about 20%. The CDR3 has 15 residues. Germline trimming cut 3 bases from V and 1 base from J; bases unmatched to any gene: 2. Germline V CDR1 and CDR2: SGHRS, YFSETQ. This sample comprised PBMCs, obtained less than 110 days after intestinal transplant. The TCR originated in a human patient who received an intestinal transplant, so some T cells may come from the graft donor. This rearrangement joins TRBV5-1 to TRBJ2-2, with TRBD1 matching over 8 bases. The CDR3 loop is CASSSGQGNTGELFF. The CDR3, as DNA: TGCGCCAGCAGCTCAGGACAGGGGAACACCGGGGAGCTGTTTTTT.